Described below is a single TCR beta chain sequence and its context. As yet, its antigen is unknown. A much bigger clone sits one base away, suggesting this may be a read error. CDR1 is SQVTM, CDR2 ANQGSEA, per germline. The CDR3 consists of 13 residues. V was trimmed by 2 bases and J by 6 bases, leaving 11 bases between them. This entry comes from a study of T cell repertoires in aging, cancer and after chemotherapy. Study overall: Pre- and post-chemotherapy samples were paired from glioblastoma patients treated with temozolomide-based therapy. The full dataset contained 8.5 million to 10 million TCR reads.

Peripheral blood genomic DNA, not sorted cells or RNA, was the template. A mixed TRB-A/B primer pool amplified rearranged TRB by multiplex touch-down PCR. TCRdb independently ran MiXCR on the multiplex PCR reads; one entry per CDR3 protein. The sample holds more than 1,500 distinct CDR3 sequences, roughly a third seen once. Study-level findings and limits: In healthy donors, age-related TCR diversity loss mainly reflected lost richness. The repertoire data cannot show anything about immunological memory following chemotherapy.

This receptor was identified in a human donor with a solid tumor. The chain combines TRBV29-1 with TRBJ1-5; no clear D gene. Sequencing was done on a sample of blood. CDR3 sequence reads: CSVESVDGQPQHF. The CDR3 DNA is TGCAGCGTTGAATCAGTGGACGGTCAGCCCCAGCATTTT.